This TCR beta chain was profiled in a study of T cells in Graves' hyperthyroidism and ophthalmopathy. Findings and caveats of the study: The model identified upcoming ophthalmopathy a median approximately seven months ahead of onset.

It was RNA transcripts that yielded the amplified TCR beta CDR3 regions. TCR CDR3 underwent first-round RT-PCR with the HTBI primer set. One entry per CDR3 protein, called by TCRdb with MiXCR from the multiplex PCR reads. The sample includes a few hundred thousand distinct CDR3 sequences, roughly 50% of them seen just once. The sample holds a few counts of this clonotype. What it recognizes is unknown. The V segment lost 4 bases and the J segment 2 bases; nucleotides outside the gene matches: 8. The CDR3 is made up of 16 amino acids. CDR1 and CDR2 (germline): KGHDR, SFDVKD. Uncontrolled infection, other autoimmune disease, pregnancy or lactation barred patients from enrollment. In making diagnoses, clinical symptoms, serum thyroxine and TRAb, thyroid ultrasound and orbital computed tomography were all used.

Sequencing used peripheral blood or thyroid tissue (not recorded which). This chain uses TRBV24-1 with TRBJ2-3; TRBD2 agrees at 7 bases. The TCR was taken from a woman under 30 with Graves' hyperthyroidism. CDR3 protein: CATSDRREDNTDTQYF. As DNA, the CDR3 is TGTGCCACCAGTGACCGACGGGAGGACAACACAGATACGCAGTATTTT.